The rows below give T cell receptor beta chains drawn from one sample of a study of shared clonotypes between healthy human individuals. The method was immunoSEQ multiplex PCR; TCRdb's version includes in-frame clones alone and lacks a portion of them. This table holds under 600,000 clones, roughly 79% found once. The sequencing sample was made of PBMCs. These receptors all stem from a woman between 35 and 50 years old in good health. Some clones in this sample may be carry-over from other donors' samples. Each CDR3 is given with its conserved first and last residue.

v_call cdr3_aa
TRBV28 CASSTPGQTNTEAFF
TRBV28 CASMNAGTGNQPQHF
TRBV2 CASSRTSSQETQYF
TRBV10-1 CASSDRVGTEAFF
TRBV5-3 CARSLEGGRTYNEQFF
TRBV7-2 CASSLGSGGRGNIQYF
TRBV30 CAWSVPASSHEQYF
TRBV7-2 CASSILAGGVGELFF
TRBV28 CASSSTGGRSYEQYF
TRBV5-4 CASSQAVRAPDGYTF
TRBV2 CASEGTIYEQYF
TRBV23-1 CASSQSTGGVSTDTQYF
TRBV28 CASSSGQGGGYTF
TRBV4-2 CASSRGTGGALGANVLTF
TRBV5-1 CASSLATVNEQFF
TRBV9 CASMMKLKQSRANVLTF
TRBV27 CASSLSSRGGETQYF
TRBV19 CASRLGTSEQFF
TRBV18 CASSPSPSGSYEQYF
TRBV19 CASSIRAGVEQFF
TRBV27 CASSRKRWEVHEQFF
TRBV5-1 CASSFSTGGGVGTEAFF
TRBV14 CASRLTGGGEKLFF
TRBV11-1 CASSPLGETQYF
TRBV5-4 CASSLSLGISSYNEQFF
TRBV6-5 CASSYSGTGVSNEQFF
TRBV6-1 CASSRGGLGTEAFF
TRBV6-5 CASRPTDSNQPQHF
TRBV7-8 CASSSRRGTAIYEQYF
TRBV10-3 CAISGPSGSGNTIYF
TRBV2 CASRERGRRDYGYTF
TRBV5-1 CASSSRLAGGGEQFF
TRBV7-3 CASSLLGLAGLEAKNIQYF
TRBV19 CASSIVLSSYNEQFF
TRBV11-1 CASSPGRPATNEKLFF
TRBV4-1 CASSQDRDRVLTNSGNTIYF
TRBV5-1 CASSSTSGSADTQYF
TRBV10-2 CASSHSGGDTEQFF
TRBV18 CASTRDSKNTEAFF
TRBV10-1 CASRTRNHGELFF
TRBV7-6 CASSLVISEKLFF
TRBV7-2 CASSLESVGQGAGHTQYF
TRBV10-3 CASRGERAYNEQFF
TRBV28 CASSPTGGWQPQHF
TRBV2 CASSEKEGTDYGYTF
TRBV29-1 CSDPVAGDYNEQFF
TRBV20-1 CSVAKEGGQYF
TRBV2 CASTESGYEQYF
TRBV27 CASTPGTSGYNEQFF
TRBV4-2 CASSQSADSLNIQYF
TRBV7-3 CASSLLRDYEQYF
TRBV19 CASSPETSNEQFF
TRBV5-1 CASSFAGRTDTQYF